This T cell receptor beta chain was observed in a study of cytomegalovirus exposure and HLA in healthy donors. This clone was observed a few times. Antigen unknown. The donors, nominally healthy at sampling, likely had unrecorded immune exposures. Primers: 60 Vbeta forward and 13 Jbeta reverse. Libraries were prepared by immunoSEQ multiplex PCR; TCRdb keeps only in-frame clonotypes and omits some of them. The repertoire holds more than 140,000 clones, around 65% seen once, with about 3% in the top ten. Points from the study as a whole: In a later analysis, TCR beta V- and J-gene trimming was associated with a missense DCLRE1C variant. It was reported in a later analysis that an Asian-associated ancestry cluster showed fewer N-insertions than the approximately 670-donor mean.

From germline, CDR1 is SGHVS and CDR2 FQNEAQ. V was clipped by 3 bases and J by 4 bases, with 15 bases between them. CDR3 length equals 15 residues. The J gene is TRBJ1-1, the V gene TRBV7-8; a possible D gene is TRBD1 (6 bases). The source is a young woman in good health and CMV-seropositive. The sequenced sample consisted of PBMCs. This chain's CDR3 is CASSFDRFEGTEAFF. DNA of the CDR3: TGTGCCAGCAGCTTTGACAGGTTTGAGGGCACTGAAGCTTTCTTT. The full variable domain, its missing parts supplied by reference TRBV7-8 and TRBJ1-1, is GAGVSQSPRYKVAKRGQDVALRCDPISGHVSLFWYQQALGQGPEFLTYFQNEAQLDKSGLPSDRFFAERPEGSVSTLKIQRTQQEDSAVYLCASSFDRFEGTEAFFGQGTRLTVV.